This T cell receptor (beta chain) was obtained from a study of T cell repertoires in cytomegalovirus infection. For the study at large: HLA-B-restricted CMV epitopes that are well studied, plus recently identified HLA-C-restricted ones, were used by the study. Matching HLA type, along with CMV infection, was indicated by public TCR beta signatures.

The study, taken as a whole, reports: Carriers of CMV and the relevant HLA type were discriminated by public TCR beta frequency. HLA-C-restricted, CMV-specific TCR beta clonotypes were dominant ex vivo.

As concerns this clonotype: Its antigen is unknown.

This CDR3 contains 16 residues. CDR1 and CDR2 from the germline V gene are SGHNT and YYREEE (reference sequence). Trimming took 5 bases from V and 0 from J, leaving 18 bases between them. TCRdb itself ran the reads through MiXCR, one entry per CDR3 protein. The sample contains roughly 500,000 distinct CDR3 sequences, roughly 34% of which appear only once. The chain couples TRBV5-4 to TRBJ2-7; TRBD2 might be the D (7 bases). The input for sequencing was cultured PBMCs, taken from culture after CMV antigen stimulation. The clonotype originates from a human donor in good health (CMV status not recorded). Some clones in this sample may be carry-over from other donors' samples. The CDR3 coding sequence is TGTGCCAGCAGGGAGGGGGTAGCGGGCCCCTCCTACGAGCAGTACTTC. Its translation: CASREGVAGPSYEQYF.